This T cell receptor beta chain derives from a study of T cells after yellow fever vaccination. Study-level background: With SMART-Seq v4 Ultra Low Input, the fractions containing low cell numbers were prepared.

Using its own MiXCR run on the 5' RACE reads, TCRdb lists one record per CDR3 protein. The top ten hold around 20% of the sample, which has 360,000 or so distinct CDR3 sequences, approximately 10% seen once. The junction had 2 bases not matched to a gene; V was cut back by 3 bases and J by 0 bases. The germline V gene has CDR1 SEHNR and CDR2 FQNEAQ (reference sequence). The CDR3 length is 15 residues. This clonotype was recorded a few times. The antigen is not known. General observations from the study: At around 95% for CD4 and approximately 88% for CD8, most primary-vaccination clones showed up again after the booster. Abundant clonotypes from the bulk population could get into FACS-sorted repertoires as contaminants.

Sequenced material: PBMCs, taken on the day of the first yellow fever vaccination. V gene TRBV7-9 combines with J gene TRBJ2-3; the match to TRBD1 covers 8 bases. This clonotype was sampled from a man aged 18 to 30 who received the YFV17D yellow fever vaccine. The CDR3 DNA follows: TGTGCCAGCAGCTTCGACAGGGGAAGCACAGATACGCAGTATTTT. The encoded protein is CASSFDRGSTDTQYF.